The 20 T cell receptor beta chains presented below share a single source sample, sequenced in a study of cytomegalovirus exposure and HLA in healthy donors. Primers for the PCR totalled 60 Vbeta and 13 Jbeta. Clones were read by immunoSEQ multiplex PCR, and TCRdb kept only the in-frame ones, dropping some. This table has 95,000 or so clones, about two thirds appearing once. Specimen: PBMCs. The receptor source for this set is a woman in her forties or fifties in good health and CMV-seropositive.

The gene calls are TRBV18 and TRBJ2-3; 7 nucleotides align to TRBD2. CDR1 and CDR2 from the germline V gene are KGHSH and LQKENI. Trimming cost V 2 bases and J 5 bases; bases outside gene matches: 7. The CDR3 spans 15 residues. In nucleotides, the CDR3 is TGTGCCAGCTCACCAAAGGCGGGAGTGGTAGATACGCAGTATTTT. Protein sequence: CASSPKAGVVDTQYF.

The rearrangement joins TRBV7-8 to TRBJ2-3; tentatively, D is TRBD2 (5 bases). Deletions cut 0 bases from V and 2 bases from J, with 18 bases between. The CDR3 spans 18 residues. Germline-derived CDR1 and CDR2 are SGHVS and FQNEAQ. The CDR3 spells CASSLARSDFLATDTQYF. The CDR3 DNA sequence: TGTGCCAGCAGCTTAGCGCGTTCGGACTTCTTGGCCACAGATACGCAGTATTTT.

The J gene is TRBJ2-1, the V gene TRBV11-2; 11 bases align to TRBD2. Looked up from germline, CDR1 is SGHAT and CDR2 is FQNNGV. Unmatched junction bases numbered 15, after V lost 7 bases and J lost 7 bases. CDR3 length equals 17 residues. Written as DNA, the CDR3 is TGTGCCAGCACCTTGGGTTTTCTAGCGGGAGGTGTGAATGAGCAGTTCTTC. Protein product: CASTLGFLAGGVNEQFF.

The CDR3 loop reads CASSLAMASTDTQYF. Here the CDR3 DNA reads TGCGCCAGCAGCTTGGCCATGGCTAGCACAGATACGCAGTATTTT. The rearrangement joins TRBV5-1 to TRBJ2-3, with D uncertain. The CDR3 is 15 residues long. V was clipped by 0 bases and J by 0 bases, with 8 bases between them. Germline V CDR1 and CDR2: SGHRS, YFSETQ.

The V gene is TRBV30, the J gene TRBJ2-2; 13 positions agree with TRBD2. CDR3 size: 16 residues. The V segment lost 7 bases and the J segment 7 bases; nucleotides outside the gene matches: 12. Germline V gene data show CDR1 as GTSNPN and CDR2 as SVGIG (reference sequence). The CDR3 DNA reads TGTGCCTCCACCTCACTAGCGGGAGGGCCTGGCGGGGAGCTGTTTTTT. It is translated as CASTSLAGGPGGELFF.

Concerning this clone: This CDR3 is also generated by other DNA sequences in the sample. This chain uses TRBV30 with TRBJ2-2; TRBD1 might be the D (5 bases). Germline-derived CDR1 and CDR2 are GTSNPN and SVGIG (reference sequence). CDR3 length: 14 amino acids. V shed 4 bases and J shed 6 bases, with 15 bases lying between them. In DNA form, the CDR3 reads TGTGCCTGGAACCCAGGGCGTAAGGCCGGGGAGCTGTTTTTT. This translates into CAWNPGRKAGELFF.

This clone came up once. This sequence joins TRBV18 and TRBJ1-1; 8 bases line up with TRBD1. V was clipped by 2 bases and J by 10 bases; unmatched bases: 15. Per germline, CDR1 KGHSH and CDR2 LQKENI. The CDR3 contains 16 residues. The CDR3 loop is CASSPMEGQAKVGAFF. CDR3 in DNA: TGTGCCAGCTCACCAATGGAGGGACAGGCGAAGGTTGGAGCTTTCTTT.

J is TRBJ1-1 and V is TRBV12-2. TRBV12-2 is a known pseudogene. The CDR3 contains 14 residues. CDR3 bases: TGTGCAAGTCGCCCCCGACCGGGGAACACTGAAGCTTTCTTT. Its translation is CASRPRPGNTEAFF.

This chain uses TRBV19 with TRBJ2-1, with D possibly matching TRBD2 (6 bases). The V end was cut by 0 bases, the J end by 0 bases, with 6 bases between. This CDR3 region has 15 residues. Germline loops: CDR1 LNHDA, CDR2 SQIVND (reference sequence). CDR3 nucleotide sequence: TGTGCCAGTAGTATAGATAGCGGCTCCTACAATGAGCAGTTCTTC. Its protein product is CASSIDSGSYNEQFF.

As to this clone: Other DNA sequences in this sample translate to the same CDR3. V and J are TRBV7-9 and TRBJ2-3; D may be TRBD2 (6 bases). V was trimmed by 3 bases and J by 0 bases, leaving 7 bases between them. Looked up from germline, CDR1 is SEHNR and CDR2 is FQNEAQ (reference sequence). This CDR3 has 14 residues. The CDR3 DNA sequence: TGTGCCAGCAGCTTGGGACTTAGCACAGATACGCAGTATTTT. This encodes CASSLGLSTDTQYF.

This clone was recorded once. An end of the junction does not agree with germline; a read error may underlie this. In DNA form, the CDR3 reads TGTTCCAGCAGCCGCTCTAGCGGGAGTACAGATACGCAGTATTTT. Protein product: CSSSRSSGSTDTQYF. This chain uses TRBV7-9 with TRBJ2-3; 10 bases line up with TRBD2. Germline V gives CDR1 SEHNR, CDR2 FQNEAQ (reference sequence). This CDR3 is built from 15 residues. The full variable domain, with the rest looked up from reference TRBV7-9 and TRBJ2-3, is DTGVSQNPRHKITKRGQNVTFRCDPISEHNRLYWYRQTLGQGPEFLTYFQNEAQLEKSRLLSDRFSAERPKGSFSTLEIQRTEQGDSAMYLCSSSRSSGSTDTQYFGPGTRLTVL.

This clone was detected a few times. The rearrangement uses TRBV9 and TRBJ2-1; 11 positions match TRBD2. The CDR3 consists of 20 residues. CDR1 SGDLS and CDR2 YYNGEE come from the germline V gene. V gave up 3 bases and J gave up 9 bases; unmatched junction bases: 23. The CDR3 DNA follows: TGTGCCAGCAGCGGGGACTTGGGTCCCGGGGGGCTAGCGGGAGGAGGTGAGCAGTTCTTC. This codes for CASSGDLGPGGLAGGGEQFF.

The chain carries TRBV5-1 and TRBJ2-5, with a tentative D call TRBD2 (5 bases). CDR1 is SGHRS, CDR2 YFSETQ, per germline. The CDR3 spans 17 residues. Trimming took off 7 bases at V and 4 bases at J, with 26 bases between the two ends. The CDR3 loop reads CASPRIGVNDLGETQYF. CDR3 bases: TGCGCCAGCCCGAGAATCGGGGTTAACGACTTGGGAGAGACCCAGTACTTC.

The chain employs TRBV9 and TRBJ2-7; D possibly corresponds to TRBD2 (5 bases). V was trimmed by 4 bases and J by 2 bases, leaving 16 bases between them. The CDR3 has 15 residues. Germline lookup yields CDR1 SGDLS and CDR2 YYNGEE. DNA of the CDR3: TGTGCCAGCAGCCCCACGGGATCTAGCCCCTACGAGCAGTACTTC. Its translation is CASSPTGSSPYEQYF.

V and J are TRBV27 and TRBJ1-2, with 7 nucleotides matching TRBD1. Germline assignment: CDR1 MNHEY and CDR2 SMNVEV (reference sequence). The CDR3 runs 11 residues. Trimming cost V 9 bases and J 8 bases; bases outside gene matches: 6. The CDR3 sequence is CASSQGGGYTF. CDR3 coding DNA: TGTGCCAGTAGTCAGGGGGGAGGCTACACCTTC.

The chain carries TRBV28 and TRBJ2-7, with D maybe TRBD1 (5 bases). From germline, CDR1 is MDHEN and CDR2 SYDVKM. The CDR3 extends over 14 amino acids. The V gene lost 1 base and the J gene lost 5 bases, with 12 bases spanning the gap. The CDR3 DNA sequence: TGTGCCAGCAGTTTATCGTGGCAGGGCGACGAGCAGTACTTC. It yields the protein CASSLSWQGDEQYF. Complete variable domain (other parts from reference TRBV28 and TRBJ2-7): DVKVTQSSRYLVKRTGEKVFLECVQDMDHENMFWYRQDPGLGLRLIYFSYDVKMKEKGDIPEGYSVSREKKERFSLILESASTNQTSMYLCASSLSWQGDEQYFGPGTRLTVT.

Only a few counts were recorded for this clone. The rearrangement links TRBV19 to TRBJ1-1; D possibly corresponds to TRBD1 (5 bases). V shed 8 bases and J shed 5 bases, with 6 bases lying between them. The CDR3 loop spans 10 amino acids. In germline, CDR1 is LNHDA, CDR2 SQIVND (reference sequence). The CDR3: CASGATEAFF. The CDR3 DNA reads TGTGCCAGTGGGGCTACTGAAGCTTTCTTT.

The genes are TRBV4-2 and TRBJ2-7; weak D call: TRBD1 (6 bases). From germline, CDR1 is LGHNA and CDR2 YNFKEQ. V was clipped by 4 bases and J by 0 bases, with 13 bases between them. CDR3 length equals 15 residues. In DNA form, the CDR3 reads TGTGCCAGCAGCCCCAGGACAGCCGACTCCTACGAGCAGTACTTC. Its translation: CASSPRTADSYEQYF.

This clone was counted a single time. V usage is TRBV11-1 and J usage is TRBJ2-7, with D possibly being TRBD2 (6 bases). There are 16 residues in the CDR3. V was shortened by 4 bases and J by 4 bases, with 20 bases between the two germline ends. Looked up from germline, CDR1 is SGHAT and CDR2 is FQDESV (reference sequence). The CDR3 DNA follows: TGTGCCAGCAGCTCACCACGGGGCGGGATGCGGTACGAGCAGTACTTC. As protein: CASSSPRGGMRYEQYF.

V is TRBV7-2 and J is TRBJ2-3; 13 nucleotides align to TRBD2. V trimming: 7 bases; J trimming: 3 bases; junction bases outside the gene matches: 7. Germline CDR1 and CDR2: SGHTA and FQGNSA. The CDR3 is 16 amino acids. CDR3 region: CASNPSLAGGTDTQYF. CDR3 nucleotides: TGTGCCAGCAACCCTTCACTAGCGGGAGGGACAGATACGCAGTATTTT.